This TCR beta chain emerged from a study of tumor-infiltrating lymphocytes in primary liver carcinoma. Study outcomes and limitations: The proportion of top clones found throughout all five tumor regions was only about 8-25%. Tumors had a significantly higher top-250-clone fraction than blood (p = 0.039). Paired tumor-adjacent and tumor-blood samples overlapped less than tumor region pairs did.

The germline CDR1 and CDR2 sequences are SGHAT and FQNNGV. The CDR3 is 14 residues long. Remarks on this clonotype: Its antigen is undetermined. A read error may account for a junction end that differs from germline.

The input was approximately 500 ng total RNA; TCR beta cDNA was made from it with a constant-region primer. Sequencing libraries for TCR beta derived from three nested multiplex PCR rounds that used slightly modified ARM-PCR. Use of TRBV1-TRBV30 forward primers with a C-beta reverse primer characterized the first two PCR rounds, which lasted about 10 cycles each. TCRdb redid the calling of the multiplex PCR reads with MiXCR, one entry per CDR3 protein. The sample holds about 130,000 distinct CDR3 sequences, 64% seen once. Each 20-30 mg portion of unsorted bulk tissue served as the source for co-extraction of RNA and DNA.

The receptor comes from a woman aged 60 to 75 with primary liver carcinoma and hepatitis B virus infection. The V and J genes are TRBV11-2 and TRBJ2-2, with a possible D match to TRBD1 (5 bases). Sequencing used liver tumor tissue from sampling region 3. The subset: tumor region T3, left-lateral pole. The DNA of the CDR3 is TGTGCCAGCAGATCAAACCAGGGAACCGTGGAGCTGTTTTTT. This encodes CASRSNQGTVELFF.